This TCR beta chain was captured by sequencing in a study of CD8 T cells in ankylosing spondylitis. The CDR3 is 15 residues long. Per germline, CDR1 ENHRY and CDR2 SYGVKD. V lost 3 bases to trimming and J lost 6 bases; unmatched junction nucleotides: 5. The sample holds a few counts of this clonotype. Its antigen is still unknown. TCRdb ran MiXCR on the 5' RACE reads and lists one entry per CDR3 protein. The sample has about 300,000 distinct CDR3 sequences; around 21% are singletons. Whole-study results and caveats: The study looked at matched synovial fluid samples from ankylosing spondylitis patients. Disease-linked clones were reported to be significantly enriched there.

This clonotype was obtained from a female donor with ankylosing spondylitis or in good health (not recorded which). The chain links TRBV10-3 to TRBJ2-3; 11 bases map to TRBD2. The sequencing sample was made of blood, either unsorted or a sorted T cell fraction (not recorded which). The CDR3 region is CAISELAGEIDTQYF. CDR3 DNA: TGTGCCATCAGTGAACTAGCGGGAGAGATTGATACGCAGTATTTT.